The clone carrying this T cell receptor beta chain has a handful of counts. Its antigen remains unidentified. This entry is derived from a study of molecular identifiers for immune sequencing clone quantification. Whole-study results and caveats: Clones that had above 20 RNA copies took up over 99% of effector molecules but under 1% in naive cells. Same-barcode identical TCR molecules could make highly expanded clones look smaller than they are.

Investigators produced naive CD8 libraries from approximately 20,000 to 980,000 sorted cells, drawing on 10%, 30% or 50% RNA. Previously reported methods and listed TCR primers produced the bulk TCR libraries. TCRdb itself ran the PCR reads through MiXCR, one entry per CDR3 protein. This table has approximately 590,000 distinct CDR3 sequences, less than 30% appearing once. Sequencing used naive CD8+ T cells from blood, with Jurkat cell RNA spiked in. Subset defined: FACS-sorted CD8+CD4-CCR7+CD45RA+ naive T cells. The TCR originated in a human donor in good health. Some libraries in this study had Jurkat cell RNA spiked in.

DNA for the CDR3: TGTGCCAGCAGCTTTCGTGGGACAGGGCCATACGAGCAGTACTTC. This encodes CASSFRGTGPYEQYF. This chain connects TRBV7-9 to TRBJ2-7; 9 bases line up with TRBD1. The CDR3 is 15 residues long. The ends lost 3 bases at V and 4 bases at J; junction bases unmatched: 7. The germline gives CDR1 SEHNR, CDR2 FQNEAQ (reference sequence).